This T cell receptor (beta chain) comes out of a study of graft-versus-host responses after intestinal transplantation. About the study: Isolated intestinal, liver-intestinal, or multivisceral transplants were what recipients had. Induction with anti-thymocyte globulin, then tacrolimus and steroids for about 3 years, was given to all recipients.

Libraries were prepared by immunoSEQ multiplex PCR; TCRdb keeps only in-frame clonotypes and omits some of them. Of some 79,000 clones in the sample, about 88% were seen once. Overall study findings and caveats: With peak circulating GvH clone levels came an association with early post-transplant HvG declines. Graft-donor T cell macrochimerism in patients accompanied high graft-versus-host to host-versus-graft clonal ratios in allografts.

A remark on this clone: The antigen remains unidentified.

The germline gives CDR1 MDHEN, CDR2 SYDVKM. The CDR3 is 12 residues long. V lost 8 bases and J 7 bases, leaving 14 bases between the germline ends. The receptor was isolated from a human donor who received an intestinal transplant. The sample was unstimulated CD4+ T cells sorted from spleen or lymph node cells, taken before intestinal transplant. V gene TRBV28 combines with J gene TRBJ1-2; no firm D call. The CDR3 coding sequence is TGTGCCAGCGAGCCCGCGGGCGGTGGCTACACCTTC. Translated, it gives CASEPAGGGYTF.